Following are 21 T cell receptor beta chains from one sample sequenced in a study of shared clonotypes between healthy human individuals. The assay was immunoSEQ multiplex PCR, and TCRdb's table has in-frame clones only and misses some. Of about 2 million clones listed, about 95% are singletons. The sequenced material came from naive CD4+ T cells sorted from blood. Regarding subset: CD45RA+ positively selected. The source is a man aged 18 to 29 in good health.

This chain joins TRBV6-4 and TRBJ2-7, with no clear D. This CDR3 spans 13 amino acids. Germline assignment: CDR1 MRHNA and CDR2 SNTAGT. Trimming left V 7 bases short and J 0 bases short, with 10 bases between. The CDR3 loop is CASTRAGSYEQYF. The CDR3 coding sequence is TGTGCCAGCACCCGGGCCGGCTCCTACGAGCAGTACTTC.

The rearrangement joins TRBV10-1 to TRBJ2-7; D is unclear. There are 13 residues in the CDR3. Germline lookup yields CDR1 WNHNN and CDR2 SYGVQD (reference sequence). Trimming shortened V by 10 bases and J by 2 bases, and 15 bases separated the two germline ends. The CDR3: CANSTRFAYEQYF. The DNA of the CDR3 is TGCGCCAACTCTACAAGGTTCGCCTACGAGCAGTACTTC.

The CDR3 spells CASSVQLKNEKLFF. CDR3 DNA sequence: TGTGCCAGCAGTGTGCAGCTGAAGAACGAAAAACTGTTTTTT. The chain uses TRBV6-1 and TRBJ1-4, with D hard to call. This CDR3 is 14 amino acids long. Germline CDR1 MNHNS, CDR2 SASEGT. V lost 4 bases and J lost 8, with 14 bases in between.

The chain employs TRBV7-2 and TRBJ1-6, with D possibly matching TRBD1 (5 bases). The CDR3 sequence is 13 residues long. Germline V gene data show CDR1 as SGHTA and CDR2 as FQGNSA. Trimming stripped 1 base from V and 13 bases from J, with 11 bases between. CDR3 in amino acids: CASSLGQRRPLHF. In nucleotides, the CDR3 is TGTGCCAGCAGCTTAGGACAGAGGAGGCCCCTCCACTTT.

The chain uses TRBV27 and TRBJ1-1, with TRBD1 matching 8 bases. Germline V CDR1 and CDR2: MNHEY, SMNVEV (reference sequence). This CDR3 has 14 residues. With V trimmed by 4 bases and J by 2 bases, 3 bases remained unmatched. The CDR3 DNA sequence: TGTGCCAGCAGTTCGGGACAGGCCAACACTGAAGCTTTCTTT. The encoded protein is CASSSGQANTEAFF.

Worth noting for this clone: Distinct nucleotide sequences in the sample also encode this CDR3. This chain links TRBV6-1 with TRBJ1-4, with D unresolved. Germline CDR1 reads MNHNS; CDR2 reads SASEGT. With 2 bases removed from V and 7 bases from J, the gap between germline ends came to 5 bases. The CDR3 has 12 residues. The CDR3 DNA sequence: TGTGCCAGCAGTGAACTGGGTGAAAAACTGTTTTTT. Its translation is CASSELGEKLFF.

In regard to this clone: This specimen includes other DNA sequences encoding the same CDR3. CDR3 in DNA: TGTGCCAGCAGTTTCTCAGGGAATCAGCCCCAGCATTTT. This gives the protein CASSFSGNQPQHF. V and J are TRBV27 and TRBJ1-5; a possible D gene is TRBD1 (5 bases). The V and J ends lost 3 bases and 4 bases respectively, with 7 bases between them. Germline values: CDR1 MNHEY, CDR2 SMNVEV (reference sequence). This CDR3 is built from 13 residues.

The chain recombines TRBV5-1 with TRBJ1-2, with 7 bases aligning to TRBD1. V lost 0 bases, J lost 8 bases, and 16 bases stayed unmatched. The germline V gene has CDR1 SGHRS and CDR2 YFSETQ. The CDR3 is 17 amino acids. The CDR3 nucleotides are TGCGCCAGCAGCTTGGGATCGACAGGGATTGGGCTAGAAGGCTACACCTTC. Protein sequence: CASSLGSTGIGLEGYTF.

The genes are TRBV5-4 and TRBJ2-5; 7 bases map to TRBD1. Germline loops: CDR1 SGHNT, CDR2 YYREEE (reference sequence). CDR3 length: 15 residues. V shed 1 base and J 8 bases; nucleotides not matched to a gene: 11. The CDR3 protein is CASSLTARGQITQYF. CDR3 nucleotide sequence: TGTGCCAGCAGCTTGACTGCAAGGGGACAGATAACCCAGTACTTC.

The J gene is TRBJ2-7, the V gene TRBV12-5, with D unclear. Germline CDR1 is LGHNT and CDR2 is FRNRAP. Deletions cut 0 bases from V and 2 bases from J, with 14 bases between. This CDR3 spans 16 amino acids. CDR3 amino acids: CASGLVLIGFPYEQYF. DNA of the CDR3: TGTGCTAGTGGTTTGGTTTTGATAGGGTTTCCCTACGAGCAGTACTTC.

Only a few counts were recorded for this clone. At the DNA level, this CDR3 is encoded by other sequences in the same sample as well. The chain uses TRBV6-1 and TRBJ2-7, with D hard to call. The CDR3 sequence is 11 residues long. Trimming removed 2 bases from V and 4 bases from J, with 3 bases in between. CDR1 and CDR2 from the germline V gene are MNHNS and SASEGT. In DNA form, the CDR3 reads TGTGCCAGCAGTGAACGGTACGAGCAGTACTTC. Translated: CASSERYEQYF.

With regard to this clone: The same CDR3 can be traced to other DNA sequences in this sample. This chain links TRBV5-1 with TRBJ2-1, with 7 positions matching TRBD1. In germline, CDR1 is SGHRS, CDR2 YFSETQ. Losses at the gene ends were 0 bases for V and 8 bases for J; bases not matched to a gene: 5. The length of the CDR3 is 14 residues. The CDR3 loop reads CASSLGQGVDEQFF. Written as DNA, the CDR3 is TGCGCCAGCAGCTTGGGTCAGGGGGTCGATGAGCAGTTCTTC.

The genes are TRBV4-1 and TRBJ1-6; D is uncertain. This CDR3 spans 15 amino acids. The germline CDR1 and CDR2 sequences are MGHRA and YSYEKL. V lost 3 bases and J lost 5, with 11 bases in between. Here the CDR3 DNA reads TGCGCCAGCAGCCAGGCAAATCTGGATAATTCACCCCTCCACTTT. This gives the protein CASSQANLDNSPLHF.

This clone is a singleton in its sample. In DNA form, the CDR3 reads TGTGCCAGCAGCGAGGGACAGGGTCAGGGCGAGCAGTACTTC. Its translation is CASSEGQGQGEQYF. The chain is built from TRBV9 and TRBJ2-7; 9 nucleotides line up with TRBD1. The trim removed 3 bases at V and 6 bases at J, leaving 7 bases unmatched. The CDR3 runs 14 residues. Germline V gene data show CDR1 as SGDLS and CDR2 as YYNGEE. The full variable domain, rest sourced from reference TRBV9 and TRBJ2-7, is DSGVTQTPKHLITATGQRVTLRCSPRSGDLSVYWYQQSLDQGLQFLIQYYNGEERAKGNILERFSAQQFPDLHSELNLSSLELGDSALYFCASSEGQGQGEQYFGPGTRLTVT.

The V and J genes are TRBV6-6 and TRBJ2-7, with 8 nucleotides matching TRBD2. V lost 2 bases, J lost 6 bases, and 12 bases stayed unmatched. The CDR3 has 16 residues. The germline V gene encodes CDR1 MNHNY and CDR2 SVGAGI (reference sequence). The CDR3 bases are TGTGCCAGCAGTTACGGGGCCGGGACTAGTAATGCCGAGCAGTACTTC. It is translated as CASSYGAGTSNAEQYF.

This clone was recorded once. V usage is TRBV5-1 and J usage is TRBJ1-6; D unclear. Germline V gene data show CDR1 as SGHRS and CDR2 as YFSETQ. The CDR3 is 16 amino acids. V lost 4 bases and J 0 bases, leaving 11 bases between the germline ends. CDR3 region: CASSETPRSYNSPLHF. The CDR3 DNA follows: TGCGCCAGCAGCGAGACACCTCGCTCCTATAATTCACCCCTCCACTTT. The full variable domain, rest sourced from reference TRBV5-1 and TRBJ1-6, is KAGVTQTPRYLIKTRGQQVTLSCSPISGHRSVSWYQQTPGQGLQFLFEYFSETQRNKGNFPGRFSGRQFSNSRSEMNVSTLELGDSALYLCASSETPRSYNSPLHFGNGTRLTVT.

The chain couples TRBV11-3 to TRBJ2-1, with D unclear. CDR1 and CDR2 from the germline V gene are SGHNT and YENEEA. The CDR3 contains 12 residues. Trimming removed 1 base at V and 8 bases at J, with 6 bases between. Here the CDR3 reads CASSLVPHEQFF. The CDR3 DNA sequence: TGTGCCAGCAGCTTAGTCCCCCATGAGCAGTTCTTC.

J is TRBJ2-1 and V is TRBV7-8; no clear D gene. Trimming removed 1 base from V and 2 bases from J, with 9 bases in between. This CDR3 is built from 15 residues. Germline V gene sequence: CDR1 SGHVS, CDR2 FQNEAQ. CDR3 sequence reads: CASSLVGSPYNEQFF. CDR3 coding DNA: TGTGCCAGCAGCTTAGTAGGGTCCCCCTACAATGAGCAGTTCTTC.

This chain connects TRBV15 to TRBJ1-3; D gene ambiguous. Between the trimmed V and J ends, which lost 0 bases and 0 bases, there was a span of 12 bases. Per germline, CDR1 LNHNV and CDR2 YYDKDF (reference sequence). The CDR3 runs to 17 residues. CDR3 in DNA: TGTGCCACCAGCAGAGAACTGGTGGGAATCTCTGGAAACACCATATATTTT. It specifies CATSRELVGISGNTIYF.

This clone was observed once. The rearrangement joins TRBV7-8 to TRBJ2-7; D is undetermined. V was trimmed by 1 base and J by 1 base, leaving 11 bases between them. In germline, CDR1 is SGHVS, CDR2 FQNEAQ. The CDR3 is made up of 15 amino acids. As DNA, the CDR3 is TGTGCCAGCAGCTTAGAGTTATTTATGTCCTACGAGCAGTACTTC. The encoded protein is CASSLELFMSYEQYF.

The chain carries TRBV5-4 and TRBJ2-2, with TRBD2 identical over 7 bases. The CDR3 runs to 17 residues. V dropped 0 bases and J dropped 1; count of bases not matched to a gene: 6. Germline V gene sequence: CDR1 SGHNT, CDR2 YYREEE (reference sequence). The chain's CDR3 is CASSLAGGTKNTGELFF. The DNA for the CDR3 is TGTGCCAGCAGCTTGGCCGGGGGGACGAAGAACACCGGGGAGCTGTTTTTT.